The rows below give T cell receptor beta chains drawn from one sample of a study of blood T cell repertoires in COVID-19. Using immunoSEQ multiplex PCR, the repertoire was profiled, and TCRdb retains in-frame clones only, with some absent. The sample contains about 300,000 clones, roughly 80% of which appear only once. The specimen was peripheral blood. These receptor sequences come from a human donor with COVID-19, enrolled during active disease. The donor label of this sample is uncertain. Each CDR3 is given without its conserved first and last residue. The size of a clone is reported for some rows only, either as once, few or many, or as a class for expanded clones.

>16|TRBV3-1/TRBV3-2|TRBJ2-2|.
ASSPFVLRTGDTGELF
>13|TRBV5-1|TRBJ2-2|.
ASSLATPDTGELF
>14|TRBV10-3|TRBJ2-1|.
AISESGTGGWDEQF
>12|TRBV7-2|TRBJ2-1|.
ASRVAGGHDEQF
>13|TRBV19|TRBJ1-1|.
ASSIERTENTEAF
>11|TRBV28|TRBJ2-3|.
ASSLFQGYTQY
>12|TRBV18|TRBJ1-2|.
ASSRDTGGYGYT
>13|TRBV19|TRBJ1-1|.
ASSRRGFMNTEAF
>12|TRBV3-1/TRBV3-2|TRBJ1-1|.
ASSQGDSYTEAF
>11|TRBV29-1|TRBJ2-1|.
SARRDRGNEQF
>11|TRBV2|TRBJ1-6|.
ASKRQGGSPLH
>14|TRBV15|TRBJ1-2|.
ATSRASQVQGHGYT
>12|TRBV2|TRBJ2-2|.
ASSPGLAAGELF
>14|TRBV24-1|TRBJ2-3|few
ATSDEGGEGTDTQY
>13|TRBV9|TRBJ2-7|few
ASSVSPTEGREQY
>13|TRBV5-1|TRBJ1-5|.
ASSVTGTGNQPQH
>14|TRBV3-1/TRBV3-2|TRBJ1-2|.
ASSQDLTAQNYGYT
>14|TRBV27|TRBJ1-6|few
ASSLNPGGWDSPLH
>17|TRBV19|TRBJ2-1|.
ASSIRPTSPRSSYNEQF
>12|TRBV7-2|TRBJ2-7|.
ASSPDRFSYEQY
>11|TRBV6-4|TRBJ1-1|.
ASSPDRGGEAF
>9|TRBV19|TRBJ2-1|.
ASSGLNEQF
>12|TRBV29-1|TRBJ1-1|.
SGFLLTPNTEAF
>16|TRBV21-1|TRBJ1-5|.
ASSKAVKGRGGNQPQH
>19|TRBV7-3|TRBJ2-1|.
ASSYPGLAARNPQSYNEQF
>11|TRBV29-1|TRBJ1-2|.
SVGKTGDYGYT
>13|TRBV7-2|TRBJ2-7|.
ASSSASGRTYEQY
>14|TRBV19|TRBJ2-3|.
ASTSGRAGGPDTQY
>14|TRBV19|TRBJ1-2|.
ASSITSDRNNYGYT
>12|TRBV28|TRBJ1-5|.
ASSKPGGHQPQH
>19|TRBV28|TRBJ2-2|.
ASSLSLPRTSGRYRTGELF
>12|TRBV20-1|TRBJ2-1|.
SASSLAGHNEQF
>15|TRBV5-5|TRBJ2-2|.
ASSPRGGRTPTGELF
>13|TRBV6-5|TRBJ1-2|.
ASSSRTGLWSGYT
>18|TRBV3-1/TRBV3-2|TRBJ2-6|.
ASSQYLVRGVMPGANVLT
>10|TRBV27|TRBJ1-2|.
ASHTGGYGYT
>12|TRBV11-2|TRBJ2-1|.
ASSLAGAINEQF
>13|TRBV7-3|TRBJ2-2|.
ASSPTGVSTGELF
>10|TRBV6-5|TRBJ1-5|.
ASTPRDQPQH
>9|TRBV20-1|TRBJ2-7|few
SGQGSYEQY
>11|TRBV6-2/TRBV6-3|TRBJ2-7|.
ASSPTGNYEQY
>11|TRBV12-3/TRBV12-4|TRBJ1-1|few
ASRHGENTEAF
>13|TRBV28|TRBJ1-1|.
ASSLPKGAGDEAF
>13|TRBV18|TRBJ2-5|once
ASSPRDGSQETQY
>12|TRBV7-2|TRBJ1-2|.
ASSLVGQPYGYT